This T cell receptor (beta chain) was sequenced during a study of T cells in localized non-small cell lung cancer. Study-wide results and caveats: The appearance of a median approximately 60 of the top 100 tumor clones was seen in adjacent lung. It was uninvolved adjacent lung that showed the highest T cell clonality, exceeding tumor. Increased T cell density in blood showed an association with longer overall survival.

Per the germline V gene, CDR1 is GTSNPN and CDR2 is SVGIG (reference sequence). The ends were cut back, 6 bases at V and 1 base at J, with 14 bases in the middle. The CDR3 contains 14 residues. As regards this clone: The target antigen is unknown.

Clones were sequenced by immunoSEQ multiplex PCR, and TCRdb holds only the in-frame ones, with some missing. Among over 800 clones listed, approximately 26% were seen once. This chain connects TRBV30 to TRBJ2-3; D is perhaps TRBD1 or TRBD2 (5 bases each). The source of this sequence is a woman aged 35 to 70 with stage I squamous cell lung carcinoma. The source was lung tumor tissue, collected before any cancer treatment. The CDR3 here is CACLGDGRTDTQYF. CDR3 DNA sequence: TGTGCCTGCCTGGGGGACGGCCGCACAGATACGCAGTATTTT.